The 26 T cell receptor beta chains below come from one sample, sequenced in a study of T cells after yellow fever vaccination. TCRdb ran MiXCR on the 5' RACE reads and lists one entry per CDR3 protein. The sample lists roughly 50,000 distinct CDR3 sequences, roughly 7.3% seen once, with 28% in the top ten. Sequences were derived from CD8+ T cells sorted from PBMCs, sampled roughly 15 days after the first yellow fever vaccination. The source is a man in his late teens or twenties who received the YFV17D yellow fever vaccine.

This clonotype was detected a few times. This chain connects TRBV7-2 to TRBJ2-5; TRBD2 agrees at 11 bases. V gave up 4 bases and J gave up 5 bases; unmatched junction bases: 6. This CDR3 spans 15 amino acids. Per germline, CDR1 SGHTA and CDR2 FQGNSA. The CDR3 is CASSYGTSGGETQYF. In DNA, the CDR3 is TGTGCCAGCAGCTACGGGACTAGCGGAGGGGAGACCCAGTACTTC.

In this sample, this clonotype turned up many times. V usage is TRBV29-1 and J usage is TRBJ1-3, with D hard to call. Germline V CDR1 and CDR2: SQVTM, ANQGSEA. Deletions cut 4 bases from V and 3 bases from J, with 10 bases between. The CDR3 consists of 13 residues. The CDR3 nucleotides read TGCAGCGTTGTGGTCTACGATGGAAACACCATATATTTT. As protein: CSVVVYDGNTIYF.

This clonotype was seen at least ten times. V is TRBV5-5 and J is TRBJ1-1; 9 bases agree with TRBD1. V trimming: 0 bases; J trimming: 7 bases; junction bases outside the gene matches: 4. In germline, CDR1 is SGHKS, CDR2 YYEKEE (reference sequence). This CDR3 is 14 amino acids long. CDR3 nucleotide sequence: TGTGCCAGCAGCTTGGACAGGGGGCATGATGAAGCTTTCTTT. It encodes CASSLDRGHDEAFF.

The sample holds many counts of this clonotype. The chain has TRBV6-2 or TRBV6-3 and TRBJ2-3; TRBD2 aligns across 8 bases. The V gene end was trimmed by 0 bases and the J gene end by 2 bases; junction bases not matched to a gene: 10. This CDR3 is built from 18 residues. The germline V gene has CDR1 MNHEY and CDR2 SVGEGT. CDR3: CASSYSSSGDHLTDTQYF. As DNA, the CDR3 is TGTGCCAGCAGTTACTCGAGTAGCGGGGACCACCTCACAGATACGCAGTATTTT.

The table lists this clonotype with many counts. V gene TRBV6-5 combines with J gene TRBJ2-1, with D perhaps assigned TRBD1 or TRBD2 (6 bases each). In germline, CDR1 is MNHEY, CDR2 SVGAGI. This CDR3 is built from 16 residues. V was shortened by 4 bases and J by 0 bases, with 13 bases between the two germline ends. The CDR3 here is CASSWGAGSSYNEQFF. CDR3 sequence (DNA): TGTGCCAGCAGTTGGGGGGCCGGGAGCTCCTACAATGAGCAGTTCTTC.

The CDR3 DNA reads as TGCAGTGCTAATAGCCCAGGCACCAAATGGGGGCCCACAGATACGCAGTATTTT. Translation: CSANSPGTKWGPTDTQYF. The V call is TRBV20-1, the J call TRBJ2-3; a possible D gene is TRBD1 (6 bases). Deletions cut 4 bases from V and 2 bases from J, with 25 bases between. Germline loops: CDR1 DFQATT, CDR2 SNEGSKA (reference sequence). The CDR3 is 18 residues long.

This clonotype occurred many times. V gene TRBV29-1 combines with J gene TRBJ2-1; 12 bases match TRBD2. The CDR3 loop spans 14 amino acids. V lost 6 bases, J lost 7 bases, and 7 bases stayed unmatched. Germline CDR1 is SQVTM and CDR2 is ANQGSEA. The CDR3 nucleotides are TGCAGCGTGGCTCTAGCGGGGGGGCTGAATGAGCAGTTCTTC. It specifies CSVALAGGLNEQFF.

This clonotype was counted ten times or more. The chain has TRBV18 and TRBJ2-7; a weak D match, TRBD1 (6 bases). There are 17 residues in the CDR3. V was cut by 2 bases and J by 4 bases, with 21 bases left in between. Germline-derived CDR1 and CDR2 are KGHSH and LQKENI. CDR3 coding DNA: TGTGCCAGCTCACCAAACGCCTGGGCAGGGGACACGTACGAGCAGTACGTC. This codes for CASSPNAWAGDTYEQYV.

Ten or more counts support this clonotype. The CDR3 is CASSLYPEKLFF. In DNA form, the CDR3 reads TGTGCCAGCAGCTTATATCCGGAAAAACTGTTTTTT. This rearrangement joins TRBV7-6 to TRBJ1-4; no firm D call. V lost 2 bases and J lost 8, with 6 bases in between. CDR1 and CDR2 (germline): SGHVS, FNYEAQ. This CDR3 has 12 residues. Using reference TRBV7-6 and TRBJ1-4 for the parts outside the CDR3, the full variable domain is GAGVSQSPRYKVTKRGQDVALRCDPISGHVSLYWYRQALGQGPEFLTYFNYEAQQDKSGLPNDRFSAERPEGSISTLTIQRTEQRDSAMYRCASSLYPEKLFFGSGTQLSVL.

The sample holds many counts of this clonotype. The J gene is TRBJ2-2, the V gene TRBV20-1, with 7 nucleotides matching TRBD1. This CDR3 is 13 amino acids long. V dropped 6 bases and J dropped 1; count of bases not matched to a gene: 2. Germline V gives CDR1 DFQATT, CDR2 SNEGSKA (reference sequence). CDR3 region: CSAGQENTGELFF. The CDR3, as DNA: TGCAGTGCCGGACAGGAGAACACCGGGGAGCTGTTTTTT.

This clonotype was seen many times. The chain employs TRBV19 and TRBJ2-7, with 10 bases aligning to TRBD2. This CDR3 has 15 amino acids. Germline CDR1 LNHDA, CDR2 SQIVND (reference sequence). V lost 4 bases to trimming and J lost 3 bases; unmatched junction nucleotides: 6. The CDR3 spells CASSTGLAAYYEQYF. CDR3 DNA sequence: TGTGCCAGTAGTACCGGACTAGCGGCTTACTACGAGCAGTACTTC.

This clonotype was seen repeatedly, ten times or more. The J gene is TRBJ2-1, the V gene TRBV7-9; 7 positions match TRBD2. Germline V lookup: CDR1 SEHNR, CDR2 FQNEAQ (reference sequence). Trimming cost V 4 bases and J 10 bases; bases outside gene matches: 4. The CDR3 is 12 amino acids. DNA for the CDR3: TGTGCCAGCAGCTGGGACTACCCGGAGCAGTTCTTC. Its protein product is CASSWDYPEQFF.

This clonotype appeared many times. This chain links TRBV15 with TRBJ2-2; D ambiguous. The V gene's germline CDR1 is LNHNV and CDR2 YYDKDF (reference sequence). The CDR3 runs to 14 residues. V shed 1 base and J shed 4 bases, with 7 bases lying between them. The CDR3 protein is CATSRVRLTGELFF. The CDR3 coding sequence is TGTGCCACCAGCAGAGTCCGGCTCACCGGGGAGCTGTTTTTT.

This clonotype has at least ten counts. The chain is built from TRBV6-5 and TRBJ2-3; D perhaps matches TRBD2 (5 bases). Per germline, CDR1 MNHEY and CDR2 SVGAGI. V dropped 5 bases and J dropped 2 bases, with 17 bases sitting between them. CDR3 length: 16 residues. In DNA form, the CDR3 reads TGTGCCAGCAGTCCCCTCGGCGGGCAGTACACAGATACGCAGTATTTT. This sequence encodes CASSPLGGQYTDTQYF.

In this sample, this clonotype turned up many times. V usage is TRBV20-1 and J usage is TRBJ2-7; D is unclear. This CDR3 spans 15 amino acids. Trimming shortened V by 0 bases and J by 3 bases, and 15 bases separated the two germline ends. Germline CDR1 DFQATT, CDR2 SNEGSKA (reference sequence). The CDR3 loop is CSARDLVQPNYEQYV. The CDR3 DNA follows: TGCAGTGCTAGAGATTTGGTGCAACCAAACTACGAGCAGTACGTC.

Ten or more counts support this clonotype. This chain uses TRBV5-5 with TRBJ2-1; no firm D call. Trimming removed 0 bases from V and 10 bases from J, with 11 bases in between. Germline loops: CDR1 SGHKS, CDR2 YYEKEE (reference sequence). The CDR3 runs to 13 residues. The CDR3 nucleotides read TGTGCCAGCAGCTTGGAGACTTTCACGGAGCAGTTCTTC. Protein: CASSLETFTEQFF.

This clonotype has at least ten counts. The gene calls are TRBV3-1 and TRBJ1-6; D call uncertain. Germline assignment: CDR1 LGHDT and CDR2 YNNKEL (reference sequence). This CDR3 comprises 21 residues. V lost 2 bases and J lost 0, with 23 bases in between. This CDR3 reads CASSQFAALGEPSSYNSPLHF. CDR3 nucleotide sequence: TGTGCCAGCAGCCAATTCGCGGCCCTCGGGGAACCCAGCTCCTATAATTCACCCCTCCACTTT.

This clonotype occurred many times. V usage is TRBV5-8 and J usage is TRBJ2-3; a weak D match, TRBD1 (5 bases). Germline V gene sequence: CDR1 SGHTS, CDR2 YDEGEE. Trimming took 3 bases from V and 0 from J, leaving 14 bases between them. This CDR3 is built from 16 residues. This CDR3 reads CASSSPDRFSTDTQYF. As DNA, the CDR3 is TGTGCCAGCAGCTCCCCCGACAGATTCAGCACAGATACGCAGTATTTT.

The sample holds many counts of this clonotype. The chain has TRBV7-2 and TRBJ1-1, with TRBD1 identical over 7 bases. This CDR3 is built from 17 residues. V trimming: 5 bases; J trimming: 1 base; junction bases outside the gene matches: 13. CDR1 SGHTA and CDR2 FQGNSA come from the germline V gene. This chain's CDR3 is CASSPIRVRTGNTEAFF. CDR3 DNA sequence: TGTGCCAGCAGCCCCATCCGGGTTCGGACAGGGAACACTGAAGCTTTCTTT.

About this clonotype: Given a much more abundant clone one base away, this may be a read error. The V gene is TRBV9, the J gene TRBJ2-5; perhaps D is TRBD1 or TRBD2 (6 bases each). Trimming pared 3 bases from V and 5 bases from J, leaving 11 bases between. Per germline, CDR1 SGDLS and CDR2 YYNGEE. The CDR3 length is 13 residues. The CDR3 DNA reads as TGTGCCAGCAGCGAGGGGGGTTTGGAGACCCAGTACTTC. It yields the protein CASSEGGLETQYF.

The gene calls are TRBV5-1 and TRBJ2-4; unclear D gene. Per germline, CDR1 SGHRS and CDR2 YFSETQ. The CDR3 is 11 amino acids. The V end lost 4 bases, the J end lost 7 bases, and 6 bases lay between the germline ends. The CDR3 DNA reads TGCGCCAGCAGCGCCGGGAACATTCAGTACTTC. Protein product: CASSAGNIQYF.

A few counts support this clonotype. The V and J genes are TRBV12-3 or TRBV12-4 and TRBJ2-1; D not certain. This CDR3 contains 12 residues. The V end was cut by 2 bases, the J end by 10 bases, with 9 bases between. CDR3 nucleotides: TGTGCCAGCAGTTTAATGGTCCGCGAGCAGTTCTTC. Translated: CASSLMVREQFF.

This clonotype was counted many times. This chain links TRBV18 with TRBJ2-1, with a tentative D call TRBD2 (6 bases). Germline CDR1 reads KGHSH; CDR2 reads LQKENI. This CDR3 spans 15 amino acids. The V gene lost 0 bases and the J gene lost 2 bases, with 8 bases spanning the gap. For the CDR3, the DNA is TGTGCCAGCTCACCACCCTGGGGGGCCTACAATGAGCAGTTCTTC. Translating it yields CASSPPWGAYNEQFF. Complete variable domain (other parts from reference TRBV18 and TRBJ2-1): NAGVMQNPRHLVRRRGQEARLRCSPMKGHSHVYWYRQLPEEGLKFMVYLQKENIIDESGMPKERFSAEFPKEGPSILRIQQVVRGDSAAYFCASSPPWGAYNEQFFGPGTRLTVL.

This clonotype has ten or more counts. The rearrangement links TRBV3-1 to TRBJ2-2, with 8 nucleotides matching TRBD2. The germline CDR1 and CDR2 sequences are LGHDT and YNNKEL (reference sequence). CDR3 length equals 16 residues. V lost 1 base to trimming and J lost 3 bases; unmatched junction nucleotides: 4. DNA for the CDR3: TGTGCCAGCAGCCAAGGACTAGCGTGGGACACCGGGGAGCTGTTTTTT. Its protein is CASSQGLAWDTGELFF.

This clonotype has at least ten counts. The chain is built from TRBV18 and TRBJ2-3, with 7 bases identical to TRBD2. The CDR3 sequence is 14 residues long. Trimming took 5 bases from V and 5 from J; bases not matched to a gene: 7. Germline V lookup: CDR1 KGHSH, CDR2 LQKENI. The CDR3: CASSFGGGRDTQYF. The CDR3 DNA follows: TGTGCCAGCTCATTTGGCGGGGGACGAGATACGCAGTATTTT.

There are many counts of this clonotype. The chain links TRBV5-1 to TRBJ2-1; D unresolved. The CDR3 covers 13 residues. CDR1 and CDR2 from the germline V gene are SGHRS and YFSETQ. V was clipped by 2 bases and J by 12 bases, with 15 bases between them. The DNA for the CDR3 is TGCGCCAGCAGCTTCGGTCTACGTCCTGGGCAGTTCTTC. This gives the protein CASSFGLRPGQFF.